One T cell receptor beta chain is described in this entry. Both 60 Vbeta primers and 13 Jbeta primers went into the PCR. TCRdb's copy holds only in-frame clones and misses some; the assay was immunoSEQ multiplex PCR. Among approximately 73,000 clones listed, 60% to 85% were seen once. The CDR3 sequence is 13 residues long. Germline V lookup: CDR1 SGHDT, CDR2 YYEEEE. Trimming pared 2 bases from V and 6 bases from J, leaving 12 bases between. This sample was included in a study of cytomegalovirus exposure and HLA in healthy donors. Sequenced: PBMCs. V gene TRBV5-6 combines with J gene TRBJ2-7, with D hard to call. The TCR was taken from a woman aged 40 to 50 in good health and CMV-seropositive. The DNA for the CDR3 is TGTGCCAGCAGCTTAACGGGTCGGAGCGAGCAGTACTTC. Encoded protein: CASSLTGRSEQYF.